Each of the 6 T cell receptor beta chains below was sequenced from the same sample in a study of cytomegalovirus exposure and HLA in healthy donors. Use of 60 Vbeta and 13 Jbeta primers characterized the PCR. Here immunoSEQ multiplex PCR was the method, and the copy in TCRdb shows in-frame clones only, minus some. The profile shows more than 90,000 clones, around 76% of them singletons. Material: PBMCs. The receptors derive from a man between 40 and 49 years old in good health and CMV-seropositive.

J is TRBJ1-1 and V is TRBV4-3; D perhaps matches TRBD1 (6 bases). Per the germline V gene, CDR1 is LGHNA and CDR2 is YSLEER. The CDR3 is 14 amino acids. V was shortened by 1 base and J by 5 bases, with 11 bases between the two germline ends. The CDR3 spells CASSQATGWTEAFF. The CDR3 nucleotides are TGCGCCAGCAGCCAAGCTACAGGGTGGACTGAAGCTTTCTTT.

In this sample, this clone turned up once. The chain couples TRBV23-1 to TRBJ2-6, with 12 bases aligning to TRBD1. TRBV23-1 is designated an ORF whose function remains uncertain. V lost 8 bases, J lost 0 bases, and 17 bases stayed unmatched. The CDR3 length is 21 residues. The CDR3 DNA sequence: TGCGCCAGCGGAACCGGGACAGGGGGCCTAGATGCCCTCTCTGGGGCCAACGTCCTGACTTTC. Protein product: CASGTGTGGLDALSGANVLTF.

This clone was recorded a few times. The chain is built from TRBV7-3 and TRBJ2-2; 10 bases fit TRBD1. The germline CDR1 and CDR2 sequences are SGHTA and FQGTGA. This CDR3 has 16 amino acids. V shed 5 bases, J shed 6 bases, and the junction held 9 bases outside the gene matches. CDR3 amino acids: CASSARQGAMAGELFF. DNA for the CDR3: TGTGCCAGCAGCGCGAGACAGGGGGCGATGGCCGGGGAGCTGTTTTTT.

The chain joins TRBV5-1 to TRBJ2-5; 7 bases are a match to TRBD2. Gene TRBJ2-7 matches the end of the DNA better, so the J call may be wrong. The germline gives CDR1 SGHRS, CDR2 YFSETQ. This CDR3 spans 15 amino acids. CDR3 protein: CASSAQAGSSYEQYF. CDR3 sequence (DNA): TGCGCCAGCAGCGCACAAGCGGGGAGCTCCTACGAGCAGTACTTC.

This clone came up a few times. The CDR3 is CATRAGYGKLFF. The CDR3, as DNA: TGTGCCACGAGGGCCGGTTACGGAAAACTGTTTTTT. J is TRBJ1-4 and V is TRBV27, with no clear D. This CDR3 spans 12 amino acids. Trimming stripped 10 bases from V and 10 bases from J, with 16 bases between. CDR1 and CDR2 from the germline V gene are MNHEY and SMNVEV (reference sequence).

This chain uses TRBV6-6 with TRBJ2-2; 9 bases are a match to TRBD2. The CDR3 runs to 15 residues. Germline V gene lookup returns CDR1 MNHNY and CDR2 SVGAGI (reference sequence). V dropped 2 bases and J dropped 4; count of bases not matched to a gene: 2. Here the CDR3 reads CASSYLAGITGELFF. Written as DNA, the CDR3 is TGTGCCAGCAGTTACCTAGCGGGAATCACCGGGGAGCTGTTTTTT.